This T cell receptor beta chain was documented in a study of T-cell reconstitution after alpha-beta-depleted transplantation in children. General study points: Surviving recipient cells, namely T cells and thymic progenitors, were the source of high day-60 TCRbeta diversity in some patients. From newly produced T cells came most of the T-cell counts and diversity one year after transplant.

TCRbeta library construction was performed incorporating unique molecular identifiers. TCRdb re-called the PCR reads through MiXCR, storing one row per CDR3 protein. Here the sample spans a few hundred thousand distinct CDR3 sequences, roughly 30% being singletons. This clonotype was seen a few times. Its antigen is unidentified. Between the trimmed V and J ends, which lost 3 bases and 1 base, there was a span of 9 bases. In germline, CDR1 is SNHLY, CDR2 FYNNEI. The CDR3 contains 15 residues. This clonotype originated in a boy younger than two with Wiskott-Aldrich syndrome, due to receive a stem cell transplant. Sample: PBMCs, taken before TCRalphabeta/CD19-depleted stem cell transplant. V is TRBV2 and J is TRBJ2-2, with D unclear. The CDR3 DNA is TGTGCCAGCAGTGAGGTGGAATGGAACACCGGGGAGCTGTTTTTT. Translated, it gives CASSEVEWNTGELFF.